This T cell receptor (beta chain) was identified during a study of CD4 T cells in relation to SARS-CoV-2 and coronaviruses. Study overall: After less than 11 days of antigen culture, PBMC TCR beta CDR3s were sequenced. General study findings and limits: Samples before the pandemic and after infection were not matched within any donor.

Some clones are missing from TCRdb's copy, which holds only in-frame ones; the method was immunoSEQ multiplex PCR. The sample records some 19,000 clones, approximately 76% being singletons. About this clone itself: Its antigen is not identified.

Before the COVID-19 pandemic, during about 2011-2019, CD4+ T cells were taken from unexposed donors. The cells were cultured for under twelve days before CD4+ T cells were isolated. Unexposed-donor CD4+ T cells were probed with SARS-CoV-2 S/N and four cold-coronavirus spikes, cells permitting. Each well had 1.5 million to 2.5 million PBMCs in around 5% human AB serum with IL-2. V shed 5 bases and J shed 4 bases, with 6 bases lying between them. CDR3 length: 12 residues. From germline, CDR1 is SGHNT and CDR2 YENEEA. This sequence joins TRBV11-3 and TRBJ2-1, with D uncertain. Sequenced material: CD4+ T cells from PBMCs, cultured in vitro. The receptor's source is a human donor in good health. CDR3 region: CASSHQYNEQFF. CDR3 nucleotides: TGTGCCAGCAGCCATCAGTACAATGAGCAGTTCTTC.